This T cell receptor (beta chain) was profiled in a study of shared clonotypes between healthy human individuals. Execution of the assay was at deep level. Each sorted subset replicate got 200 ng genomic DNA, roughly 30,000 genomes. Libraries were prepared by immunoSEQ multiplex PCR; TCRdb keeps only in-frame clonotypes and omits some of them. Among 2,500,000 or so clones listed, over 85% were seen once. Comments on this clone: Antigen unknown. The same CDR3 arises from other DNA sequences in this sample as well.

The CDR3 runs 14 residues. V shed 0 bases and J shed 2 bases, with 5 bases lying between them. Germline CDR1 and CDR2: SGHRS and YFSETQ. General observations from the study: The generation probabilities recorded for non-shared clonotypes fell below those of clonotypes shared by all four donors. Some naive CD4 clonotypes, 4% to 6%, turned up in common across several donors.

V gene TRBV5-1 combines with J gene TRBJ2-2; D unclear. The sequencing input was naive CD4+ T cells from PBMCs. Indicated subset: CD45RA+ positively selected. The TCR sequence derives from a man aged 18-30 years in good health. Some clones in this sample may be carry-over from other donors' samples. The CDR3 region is CASSLATNTGELFF. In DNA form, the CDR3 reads TGCGCCAGCAGCTTGGCAACTAACACCGGGGAGCTGTTTTTT. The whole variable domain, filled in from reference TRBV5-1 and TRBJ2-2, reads KAGVTQTPRYLIKTRGQQVTLSCSPISGHRSVSWYQQTPGQGLQFLFEYFSETQRNKGNFPGRFSGRQFSNSRSEMNVSTLELGDSALYLCASSLATNTGELFFGEGSRLTVL.